This TCR beta chain was documented in a study of T cells in tuberculosis. Study results and caveats: Active tuberculosis TCR-alpha repertoires lay closer to GMM-specific TCRs than IGRA-negative controls, suggesting clonal expansion. Cases with active tuberculosis were adults, while controls were adolescents.

Clones were read by immunoSEQ multiplex PCR, and TCRdb kept only the in-frame ones, dropping some. The data show 20,000 to 25,000 clones, roughly 97% seen once. Latent tuberculosis screening used tuberculin skin test and IGRA at entry. Notes on this clone: Its antigen is undetermined.

The CDR3 consists of 12 residues. Germline assignment: CDR1 MNHNS and CDR2 SASEGT. The V end was cut by 6 bases, the J end by 6 bases, with 11 bases between. The TCR sequence derives from a donor under 30 with latent tuberculosis or without tuberculosis infection. What was sequenced was PBMCs. The V and J genes are TRBV6-1 and TRBJ1-2; no firm D call. The CDR3, as DNA: TGTGCCAGCAGGGACTCCCCGGATGGCTACACCTTC. Encoded protein: CASRDSPDGYTF.